This TCR beta chain was recorded in a study of cytomegalovirus exposure and HLA in healthy donors. The PCR contained 60 Vbeta and 13 Jbeta primers. Assay: immunoSEQ multiplex PCR; the TCRdb copy retains only in-frame clones and omits some. The sample lists nearly 110,000 clones; 82% were seen once. The study, taken as a whole, reports: Prior analysis indicated that the majority of TCR beta V segments exhibited productivity approximately 87% or approximately 30% of the time. Reports described diagnosis of cytomegalovirus status by the classifier as highly specific and sensitive.

V lost 5 bases to trimming and J lost 0 bases; unmatched junction nucleotides: 9. There are 18 residues in the CDR3. Per the germline V gene, CDR1 is SNHLY and CDR2 is FYNNEI. The sample holds one count of this clone. No antigen is known for it. Sequencing input: PBMCs. The source is a man in his fifties in good health and CMV-seronegative. The rearrangement uses TRBV2 and TRBJ2-6; 8 nucleotides agree with TRBD2. CDR3 coding DNA: TGTGCCAGCAGTAGCCGGGAAGCGGGGGACTCTGGGGCCAACGTCCTGACTTTC. Protein sequence: CASSSREAGDSGANVLTF.